Following are 15 T cell receptor beta chains from one sample sequenced in a study of shared clonotypes between healthy human individuals. The table came from immunoSEQ multiplex PCR; TCRdb's copy has only in-frame clones and leaves some out. The sample records over a million clones, 98% to 99% being singletons. The sample taken for sequencing was naive CD4+ T cells sorted from blood. Subset in this sample: CD45RA+ positively selected. The receptors stem from a man aged 25 to 45 in good health.

This chain connects TRBV10-3 to TRBJ2-2; D is perhaps TRBD1 (5 bases). The V end was cut by 3 bases, the J end by 0 bases, with 8 bases between. CDR3 size: 15 residues. Germline CDR1 ENHRY, CDR2 SYGVKD. CDR3 amino acids: CAISDRQTNTGELFF. In DNA form, the CDR3 reads TGTGCCATCAGTGATCGACAGACGAACACCGGGGAGCTGTTTTTT.

The J gene is TRBJ2-7, the V gene TRBV6-1; possibly TRBD1 or TRBD2 for D (5 bases each). This CDR3 has 15 residues. Germline CDR1 and CDR2: MNHNS and SASEGT. Trimming removed 3 bases at V and 4 bases at J, with 16 bases between. The CDR3 here is CASSDRDVFIYEQYF. The CDR3 coding sequence is TGTGCCAGCAGTGACCGGGACGTATTTATTTACGAGCAGTACTTC.

The chain combines TRBV7-9 with TRBJ2-7, with a weak D call TRBD2 (6 bases). Trimming pared 5 bases from V and 5 bases from J, leaving 19 bases between. This CDR3 spans 15 amino acids. CDR1 and CDR2 (germline): SEHNR, FQNEAQ (reference sequence). CDR3 DNA: TGTGCCAGCAGCATTAACAAGGCGGGGATCGACGAGCAGTACTTC. Protein product: CASSINKAGIDEQYF.

V usage is TRBV11-2 and J usage is TRBJ2-3; 15 bases align to TRBD2. This CDR3 region has 17 residues. The ends lost 5 bases at V and 5 bases at J; junction bases unmatched: 8. The V gene's germline CDR1 is SGHAT and CDR2 FQNNGV. The CDR3 region has the DNA TGTGCCAGCAGCGCCCCGGGACTAGCGGGAGGCCGAGATACGCAGTATTTT. Translation gives CASSAPGLAGGRDTQYF.

The chain joins TRBV5-1 to TRBJ1-1; 8 bases agree with TRBD1. V was pared by 4 bases and J by 7 bases, with 3 bases of the junction left unmatched. Germline V gives CDR1 SGHRS, CDR2 YFSETQ. CDR3 length: 12 residues. The CDR3 reads CASSPTGVEAFF. The CDR3 nucleotides read TGCGCCAGCAGCCCGACAGGGGTTGAAGCTTTCTTT.

The chain recombines TRBV5-1 with TRBJ2-2; a weak D match, TRBD1 (6 bases). The V end was cut by 6 bases, the J end by 5 bases, with 14 bases between. CDR1 and CDR2 (germline): SGHRS, YFSETQ. There are 14 residues in the CDR3. The CDR3, as DNA: TGCGCCAGCAACCGGGACATATCAACCGGGGAGCTGTTTTTT. It yields the protein CASNRDISTGELFF.

The V call is TRBV7-3, the J call TRBJ1-2, with a tentative D call TRBD1 (6 bases). Germline-derived CDR1 and CDR2 are SGHTA and FQGTGA. The CDR3 has 16 residues. V lost 5 bases to trimming and J lost 7 bases, with 23 bases between them. CDR3 bases: TGTGCCAGCAGCCCAACGGGGGGGCTCGACATCCCTGGCTACACCTTC. Its translation: CASSPTGGLDIPGYTF.

The rearrangement joins TRBV9 to TRBJ1-3; D is unclear. Germline assignment: CDR1 SGDLS and CDR2 YYNGEE. The CDR3 totals 16 residues. Trimming left V 0 bases short and J 0 bases short, with 10 bases between. CDR3 in amino acids: CASSVATQFSGNTIYF. The DNA of the CDR3 is TGTGCCAGCAGCGTAGCTACACAATTCTCTGGAAACACCATATATTTT.

This chain links TRBV27 with TRBJ2-5; 9 nucleotides line up with TRBD2. This CDR3 region has 17 residues. The germline V gene encodes CDR1 MNHEY and CDR2 SMNVEV (reference sequence). The V and J ends lost 6 bases and 5 bases, in that order; junction bases with no gene match: 16. The CDR3 DNA reads as TGTGCCAGCAGCAGGACTAGCGAATCCCCAATATGGGAGACCCAGTACTTC. Translation: CASSRTSESPIWETQYF.

The V call is TRBV18, the J call TRBJ1-4, with D possibly TRBD1 on 5 matching bases. Germline CDR1 is KGHSH and CDR2 is LQKENI. This CDR3 spans 16 amino acids. Trimming left V 3 bases short and J 0 bases short, with 11 bases between. CDR3 sequence: CASSPELQATNEKLFF. In DNA form, the CDR3 reads TGTGCCAGCTCACCGGAGTTACAGGCAACTAATGAAAAACTGTTTTTT.

This chain links TRBV13 with TRBJ2-7, with TRBD2 matching 12 bases. V lost 5 bases and J lost 2; bases outside the gene matches: 22. CDR1 PRHDT and CDR2 FYEKMQ come from the germline V gene (reference sequence). This CDR3 region has 21 residues. The CDR3: CASSPRPHWGNGLAGPYEQYF. CDR3 DNA sequence: TGTGCCAGCAGCCCCAGACCCCATTGGGGGAACGGACTAGCGGGACCCTACGAGCAGTACTTC.

The chain joins TRBV7-6 to TRBJ2-5; D assignment may be TRBD1 or TRBD2 (6 bases each). This CDR3 is built from 16 residues. V was cut by 1 base and J by 4 bases, with 16 bases left in between. Germline CDR1 SGHVS, CDR2 FNYEAQ. The CDR3 loop is CASSLVSGARGETQYF. The CDR3, as DNA: TGTGCCAGCAGCTTAGTATCGGGGGCCCGGGGAGAGACCCAGTACTTC.

This chain links TRBV7-9 with TRBJ1-4; no definite D call. Germline CDR1 is SEHNR and CDR2 is FQNEAQ (reference sequence). The CDR3 is 17 residues long. Trimming took off 5 bases at V and 4 bases at J, with 20 bases between the two ends. Here the CDR3 DNA reads TGTGCCAGCAGCCCCGTCAGCCCTGTCGTCGTTAATGAAAAACTGTTTTTT. Its protein product is CASSPVSPVVVNEKLFF.

This clone was seen only a few times. The same CDR3 arises from other DNA sequences in this sample as well. The rearrangement joins TRBV9 to TRBJ2-7, with 9 bases aligning to TRBD1. With 2 bases clipped from V and 4 bases from J, the junction kept 4 bases outside the gene matches. This CDR3 has 14 residues. Germline lookup yields CDR1 SGDLS and CDR2 YYNGEE. CDR3 sequence: CASSVGQGGYEQYF. CDR3 in DNA: TGTGCCAGCAGCGTGGGACAGGGCGGGTACGAGCAGTACTTC.

CDR3 region: CASSPLAGTGETQYF. In DNA, the CDR3 is TGTGCCAGCTCACCTCTAGCGGGAACGGGAGAGACCCAGTACTTC. V usage is TRBV18 and J usage is TRBJ2-5; 9 nucleotides agree with TRBD2. Germline CDR1 and CDR2: KGHSH and LQKENI. Losses at the gene ends were 3 bases for V and 4 bases for J; bases not matched to a gene: 6. The CDR3 sequence is 15 residues long.